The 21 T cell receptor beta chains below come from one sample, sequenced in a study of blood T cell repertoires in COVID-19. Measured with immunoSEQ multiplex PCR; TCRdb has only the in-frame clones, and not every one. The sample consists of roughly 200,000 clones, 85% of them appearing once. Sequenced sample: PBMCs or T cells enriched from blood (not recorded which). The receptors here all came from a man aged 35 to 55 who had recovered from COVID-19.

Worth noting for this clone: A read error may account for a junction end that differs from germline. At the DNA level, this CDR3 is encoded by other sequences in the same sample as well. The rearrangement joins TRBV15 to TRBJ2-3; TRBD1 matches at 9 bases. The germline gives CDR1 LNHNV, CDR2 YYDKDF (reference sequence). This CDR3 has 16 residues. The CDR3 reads CATSRDPGQGTDTQYF. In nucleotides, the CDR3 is TGTGCCACCAGCCGAGATCCGGGACAGGGAACAGATACGCAGTATTTT.

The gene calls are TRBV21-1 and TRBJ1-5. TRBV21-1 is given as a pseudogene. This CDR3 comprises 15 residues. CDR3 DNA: TGTGCCAGCTGCGGGATCCTATATAGCAATCAGCCCCAGCATTTT. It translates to CASCGILYSNQPQHF.

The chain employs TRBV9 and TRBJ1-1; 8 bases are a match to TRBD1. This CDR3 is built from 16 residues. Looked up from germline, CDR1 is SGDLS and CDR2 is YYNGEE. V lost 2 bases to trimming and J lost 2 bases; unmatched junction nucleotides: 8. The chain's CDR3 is CASSVAGQGGNTEAFF. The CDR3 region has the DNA TGTGCCAGCAGCGTGGCAGGACAGGGTGGCAACACTGAAGCTTTCTTT. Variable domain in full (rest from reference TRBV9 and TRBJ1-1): DSGVTQTPKHLITATGQRVTLRCSPRSGDLSVYWYQQSLDQGLQFLIQYYNGEERAKGNILERFSAQQFPDLHSELNLSSLELGDSALYFCASSVAGQGGNTEAFFGQGTRLTVV.

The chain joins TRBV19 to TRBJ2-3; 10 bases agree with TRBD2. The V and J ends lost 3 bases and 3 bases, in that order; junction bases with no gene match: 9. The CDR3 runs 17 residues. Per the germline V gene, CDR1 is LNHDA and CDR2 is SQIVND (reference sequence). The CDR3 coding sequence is TGTGCCAGTAGTATTGGGGGAGCGGGAGGGCGAACAGATACGCAGTATTTT. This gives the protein CASSIGGAGGRTDTQYF. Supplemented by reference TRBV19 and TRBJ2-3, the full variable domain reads DGGITQSPKYLFRKEGQNVTLSCEQNLNHDAMYWYRQDPGQGLRLIYYSQIVNDFQKGDIAEGYSVSREKKESFPLTVTSAQKNPTAFYLCASSIGGAGGRTDTQYFGPGTRLTVL.

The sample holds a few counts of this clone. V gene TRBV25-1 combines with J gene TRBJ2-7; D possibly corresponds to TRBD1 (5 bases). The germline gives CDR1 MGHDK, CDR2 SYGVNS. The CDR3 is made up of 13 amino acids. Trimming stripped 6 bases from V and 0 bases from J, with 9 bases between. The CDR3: CASRVDSSYEQYF. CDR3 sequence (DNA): TGTGCCAGCAGGGTTGACAGCTCCTACGAGCAGTACTTC.

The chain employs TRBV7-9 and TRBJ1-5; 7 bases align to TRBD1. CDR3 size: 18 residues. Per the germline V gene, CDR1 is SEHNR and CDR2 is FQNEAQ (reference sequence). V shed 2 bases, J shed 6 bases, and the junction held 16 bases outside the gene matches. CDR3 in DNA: TGTGCCAGCAGCTTAAGTTTGGGTCTGCCAGGGGGGAGTCAGCCCCAGCATTTT. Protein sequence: CASSLSLGLPGGSQPQHF.

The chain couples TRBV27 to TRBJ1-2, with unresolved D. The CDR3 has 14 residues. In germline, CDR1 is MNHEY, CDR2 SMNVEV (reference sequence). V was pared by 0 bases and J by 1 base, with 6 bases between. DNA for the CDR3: TGTGCCAGCAGTTTATCGGCAGTTAACTATGGCTACACCTTC. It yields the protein CASSLSAVNYGYTF.

CDR3 in amino acids: CASSPKWGRLAGGTEQFF. Here the CDR3 DNA reads TGTGCCAGCAGCCCAAAATGGGGGCGCCTAGCGGGAGGGACTGAGCAGTTCTTC. This chain connects TRBV7-8 to TRBJ2-1; 12 bases are a match to TRBD2. The germline CDR1 and CDR2 sequences are SGHVS and FQNEAQ. The V segment lost 5 bases and the J segment 9 bases; nucleotides outside the gene matches: 17. CDR3 length equals 18 residues.

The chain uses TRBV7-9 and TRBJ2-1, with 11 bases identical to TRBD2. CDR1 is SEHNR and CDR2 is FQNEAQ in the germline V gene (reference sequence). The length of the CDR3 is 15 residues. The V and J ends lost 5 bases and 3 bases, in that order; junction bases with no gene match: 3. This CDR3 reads CASSITSGSYNEQFF. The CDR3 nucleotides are TGTGCCAGCAGCATTACTAGCGGGAGCTACAATGAGCAGTTCTTC.

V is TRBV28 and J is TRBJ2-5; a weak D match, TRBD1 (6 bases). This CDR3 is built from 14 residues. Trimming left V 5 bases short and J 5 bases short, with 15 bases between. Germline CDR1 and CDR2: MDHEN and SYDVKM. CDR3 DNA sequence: TGTGCCAGCAGTCCCCTGAGGGGGAGTGAGACCCAGTACTTC. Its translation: CASSPLRGSETQYF.

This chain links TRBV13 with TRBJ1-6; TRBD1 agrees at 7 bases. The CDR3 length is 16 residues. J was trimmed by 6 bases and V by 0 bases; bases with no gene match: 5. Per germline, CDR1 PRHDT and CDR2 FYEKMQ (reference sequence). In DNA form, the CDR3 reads TGTGCCAGCAGCTTAGGCGGGACAGAAGTTAATTCACCCCTCCACTTT. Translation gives CASSLGGTEVNSPLHF.

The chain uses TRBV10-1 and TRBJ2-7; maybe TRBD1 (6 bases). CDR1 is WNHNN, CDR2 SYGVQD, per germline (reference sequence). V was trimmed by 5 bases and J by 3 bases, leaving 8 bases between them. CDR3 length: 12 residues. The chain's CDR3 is CASSSQGYEQYF. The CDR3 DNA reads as TGCGCCAGCAGTTCACAGGGCTACGAGCAGTACTTC.

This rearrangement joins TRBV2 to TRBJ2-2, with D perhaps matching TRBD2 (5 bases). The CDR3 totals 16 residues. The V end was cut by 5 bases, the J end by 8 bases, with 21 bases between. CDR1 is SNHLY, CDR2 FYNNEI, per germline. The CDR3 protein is CASSPHETGTGGELFF. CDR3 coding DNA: TGTGCCAGCAGTCCTCACGAAACTGGAACGGGGGGGGAGCTGTTTTTT.

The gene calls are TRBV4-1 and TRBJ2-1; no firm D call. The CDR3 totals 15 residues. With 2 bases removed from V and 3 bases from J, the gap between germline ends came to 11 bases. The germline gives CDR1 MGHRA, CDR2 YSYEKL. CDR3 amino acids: CASSQQATLYNEQFF. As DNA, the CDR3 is TGCGCCAGCAGCCAACAGGCGACCCTCTACAATGAGCAGTTCTTC.

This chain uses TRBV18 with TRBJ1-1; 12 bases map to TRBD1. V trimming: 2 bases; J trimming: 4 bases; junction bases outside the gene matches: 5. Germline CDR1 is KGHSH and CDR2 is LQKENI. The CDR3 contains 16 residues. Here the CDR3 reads CASSPGTGGIGTEAFF. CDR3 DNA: TGTGCCAGCTCACCAGGGACAGGGGGCATAGGCACTGAAGCTTTCTTT. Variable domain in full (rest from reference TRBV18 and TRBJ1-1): NAGVMQNPRHLVRRRGQEARLRCSPMKGHSHVYWYRQLPEEGLKFMVYLQKENIIDESGMPKERFSAEFPKEGPSILRIQQVVRGDSAAYFCASSPGTGGIGTEAFFGQGTRLTVV.

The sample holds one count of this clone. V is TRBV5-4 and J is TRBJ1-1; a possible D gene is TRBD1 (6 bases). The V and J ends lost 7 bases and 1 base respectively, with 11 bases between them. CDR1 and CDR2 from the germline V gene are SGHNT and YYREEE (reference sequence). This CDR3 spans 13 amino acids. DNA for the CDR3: TGTGCCAGCGGAACAGGGCCGAACACTGAAGCTTTCTTT. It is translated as CASGTGPNTEAFF.

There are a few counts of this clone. The CDR3: CASSPTNRGNIQYF. The CDR3 nucleotides are TGTGCCAGCAGTCCCACGAACAGGGGAAACATTCAGTACTTC. The V call is TRBV28, the J call TRBJ2-4; TRBD1 aligns across 7 bases. In germline, CDR1 is MDHEN, CDR2 SYDVKM. The CDR3 has 14 amino acids. V shed 5 bases and J 6 bases; nucleotides not matched to a gene: 7.

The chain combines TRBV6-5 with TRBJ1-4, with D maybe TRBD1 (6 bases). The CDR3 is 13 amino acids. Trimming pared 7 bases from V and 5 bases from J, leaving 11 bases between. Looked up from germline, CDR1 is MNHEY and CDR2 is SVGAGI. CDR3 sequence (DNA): TGTGCCAGCAAGGGGGGGGCAAATGAAAAACTGTTTTTT. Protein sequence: CASKGGANEKLFF.

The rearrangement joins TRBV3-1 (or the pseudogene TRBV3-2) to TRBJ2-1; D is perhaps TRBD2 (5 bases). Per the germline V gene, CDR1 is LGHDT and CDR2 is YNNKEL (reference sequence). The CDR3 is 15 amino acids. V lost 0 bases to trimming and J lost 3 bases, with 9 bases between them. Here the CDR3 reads CASSQESGNYNEQFF. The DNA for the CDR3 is TGTGCCAGCAGCCAAGAGTCCGGGAACTACAATGAGCAGTTCTTC.

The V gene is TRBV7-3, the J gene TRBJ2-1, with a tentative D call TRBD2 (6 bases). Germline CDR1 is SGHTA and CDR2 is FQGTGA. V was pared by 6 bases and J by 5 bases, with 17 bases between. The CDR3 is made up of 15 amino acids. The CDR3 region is CASSVNGGLNNEQFF. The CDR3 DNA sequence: TGTGCCAGCAGTGTCAATGGGGGACTTAACAATGAGCAGTTCTTC.

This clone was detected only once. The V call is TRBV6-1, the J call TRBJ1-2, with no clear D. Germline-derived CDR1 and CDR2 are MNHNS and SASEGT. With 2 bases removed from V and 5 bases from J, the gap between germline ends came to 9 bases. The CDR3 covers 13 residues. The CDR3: CASSEHLTYGYTF. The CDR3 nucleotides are TGTGCCAGCAGTGAACATTTGACTTATGGCTACACCTTC.